This T cell receptor beta chain originates from a study of T-cell reconstitution after alpha-beta-depleted transplantation in children (dated by TCRdb to the mid-2010s). Looking at the study overall: The study quantitatively tracked T-cell immune reconstitution after TCRalphabeta/CD19-depleted allogeneic hematopoietic cell transplantation in children using TCR repertoire profiling.

The germline V gene gives CDR1 as ENHRY and CDR2 as SYGVKD. The CDR3 has 14 residues if both end residues are counted. The only DNA kept is the CDR3, 42 bases in frame from the first base. V is cut back by 5 bases and J by 3 bases, with 4 bases in the junction unmatched. Library preparation was by PCR. Sequencing was performed on an Illumina HiSeq 2500. TCR library preparation used molecular barcoding, with unique molecular identifiers applied to normalize quantification of the TCRbeta repertoire. The public reads were reanalyzed by TCRdb: fastp trimming at Q25, MiXCR alignment, in-frame beta chains only. CDR3 protein duplicates are merged, each entry listing the most common genes and DNA. Recorded for this sample are 70,000 to 100,000 distinct CDR3 sequences; 12% of them occurred a single time. The top ten clones comprise approximately 15% of the sample. On this clonotype: The antigen it binds to is not known. Likely a read error: the CDR3 ends without its conserved phenylalanine or tryptophan.

Source: PBMCs from the stem cell graft donor, taken from the stem cell graft. The V and J segments used are TRBV10-3 and TRBJ1-1; 9 central bases correspond to TRBD1. This receptor was taken from a human donor who donated a stem cell graft to a child with inherited bone marrow failure. For the CDR3, the sequence is CAISRQGGYTEAFS. The nucleotide sequence reads TGTGCCATCAGTAGACAGGGGGGGTACACTGAAGCTTTCAGT.